The entry below describes one TCR beta chain. This entry is derived from a study of blood T cell repertoires in COVID-19. The CDR3 has 17 amino acids. The J segment lost 3 bases and the V segment lost 4 bases, leaving 13 bases of the junction unmatched. Germline V gene sequence: CDR1 SGHDN, CDR2 FVKESK. Clones were read by immunoSEQ multiplex PCR, and TCRdb kept only the in-frame ones, dropping some. The repertoire holds 200,000 to 250,000 clones, approximately 90% seen once, with about 18% in the top ten. One Seattle source followed patients from active infection through their disease course. The receptor was isolated from a man aged 50-60 years with COVID-19, enrolled during active disease. The chain is built from TRBV14 and TRBJ2-3, with 7 bases matching TRBD2. Input material: peripheral blood. CDR3 in amino acids: CASSPPWGGTGTDTQYF. The CDR3 region has the DNA TGTGCCAGCAGCCCCCCTTGGGGAGGGACTGGGACAGATACGCAGTATTTT.